What follows are 27 T cell receptor beta chains derived from one specimen sequenced in a study of response to subunit inactivated influenza vaccine. MiXCR, run by TCRdb on the RT-PCR reads, gives a single entry per CDR3 protein. The repertoire holds fewer than 800,000 distinct CDR3 sequences, 15% to 18% seen once, with roughly 12% in the top ten. The input for sequencing was PBMCs from blood, taken 12 days after vaccination. These receptors all stem from a man in his fifties who received an inactivated influenza vaccine.

The chain employs TRBV20-1 and TRBJ1-6; no reliable D call. Trimming stripped 3 bases from V and 11 bases from J, with 14 bases between. CDR3 length: 13 residues. Looked up from germline, CDR1 is DFQATT and CDR2 is SNEGSKA (reference sequence). CDR3 in amino acids: CSASSTRMPPLHF. The CDR3 DNA sequence: TGCAGTGCTAGCTCCACGAGAATGCCACCCCTCCACTTT.

The CDR3 nucleotides read TGTGCCAGCAGCAACAACTTCAAAAGCGGGAGCTGGCAGTTCTTC. This sequence encodes CASSNNFKSGSWQFF. The chain employs TRBV7-8 and TRBJ2-1, with 8 bases that match TRBD2. CDR3 length: 15 amino acids. Trimming took 5 bases from V and 12 from J; bases not matched to a gene: 15. CDR1 and CDR2 (germline): SGHVS, FQNEAQ.

J is TRBJ2-1 and V is TRBV7-9; D unclear. V lost 5 bases, J lost 6 bases, and 11 bases lay in between. Germline CDR1 is SEHNR and CDR2 is FQNEAQ (reference sequence). There are 13 residues in the CDR3. The CDR3 sequence: CASSHRTPNEQFF. CDR3 bases: TGTGCCAGCAGCCACCGGACCCCCAATGAGCAGTTCTTC.

This clonotype turned up a few times. The genes are TRBV5-5 and TRBJ2-5; 14 bases are a match to TRBD2. This CDR3 is 18 amino acids long. The V gene end was trimmed by 0 bases and the J gene end by 9 bases; junction bases not matched to a gene: 13. CDR1 and CDR2 (germline): SGHKS, YYEKEE (reference sequence). The CDR3 loop reads CASSLEGTSGSRMMSQYF. In DNA form, the CDR3 reads TGTGCCAGCAGCTTGGAAGGGACTAGCGGGAGTAGGATGATGTCCCAGTACTTC.

This clonotype was seen repeatedly, ten times or more. At one boundary the junction diverges from the germline segment, which might be a read error. The chain carries TRBV7-9 and TRBJ2-1; D may be TRBD1 or TRBD2 (6 bases each). The germline gives CDR1 SEHNR, CDR2 FQNEAQ (reference sequence). The CDR3 covers 13 residues. CDR3 sequence: CASSLGGGNEQFF. The CDR3 nucleotides read TGTGCTAGCAGCTTAGGAGGGGGCAATGAGCAGTTCTTC.

This chain joins TRBV28 and TRBJ2-1, with D tentatively TRBD2 (5 bases). Germline CDR1 reads MDHEN; CDR2 reads SYDVKM. The CDR3 spans 15 residues. V was pared by 3 bases and J by 4 bases, with 13 bases between. The CDR3 DNA is TGTGCCAGCAGTTTGGCTGACTACCCGTACAATGAGCAGTTCTTC. Translating it yields CASSLADYPYNEQFF.

The V and J genes are TRBV7-9 and TRBJ2-2, with 13 positions matching TRBD2. CDR3 length: 17 amino acids. The V and J ends lost 0 bases and 6 bases, in that order; junction bases with no gene match: 4. The germline gives CDR1 SEHNR, CDR2 FQNEAQ (reference sequence). The CDR3 nucleotides read TGTGCCAGCAGCTTAGCGCCCGGACTAGCGGGAGCCGGGGAGCTGTTTTTT. Translated, it gives CASSLAPGLAGAGELFF.

This clonotype was observed a few times. The CDR3: CASSLISGRMRETQYF. In DNA, the CDR3 is TGTGCCAGCAGCTTAATAAGCGGGAGAATGAGAGAGACCCAGTACTTC. The J gene is TRBJ2-5, the V gene TRBV7-2; TRBD2 aligns across 8 bases. V gave up 2 bases and J gave up 4 bases; unmatched junction bases: 9. This CDR3 comprises 16 residues. Germline assignment: CDR1 SGHTA and CDR2 FQGNSA.

This clonotype has just one count. The chain employs TRBV11-3 and TRBJ2-1, with TRBD2 identical over 8 bases. Germline lookup yields CDR1 SGHNT and CDR2 YENEEA. The V and J ends lost 3 bases and 3 bases, in that order; junction bases with no gene match: 7. The CDR3 has 16 amino acids. The CDR3 is CASSFKAGANYNEQFF. The CDR3 nucleotides are TGTGCCAGCAGCTTCAAAGCGGGAGCTAACTACAATGAGCAGTTCTTC.

V gene TRBV2 combines with J gene TRBJ2-2, with D unresolved. This CDR3 has 12 residues. V shed 6 bases and J shed 3 bases, with 5 bases lying between them. Germline loops: CDR1 SNHLY, CDR2 FYNNEI. CDR3 nucleotide sequence: TGTGCCAGCAGGGCCGACACCGGGGAGCTGTTTTTT. It translates to CASRADTGELFF.

The chain links TRBV28 to TRBJ2-3; perhaps TRBD2 as D (5 bases). V lost 6 bases and J 2 bases, leaving 9 bases between the germline ends. Germline V gene data show CDR1 as MDHEN and CDR2 as SYDVKM. CDR3 size: 13 residues. The CDR3 sequence is CASRGVITDTQYF. CDR3 DNA: TGTGCCAGCAGGGGAGTCATCACAGATACGCAGTATTTT.

The chain is built from TRBV5-1 and TRBJ2-3; D gene ambiguous. CDR3 length: 12 amino acids. Trimming stripped 4 bases from V and 6 bases from J, with 9 bases between. Germline CDR1 reads SGHRS; CDR2 reads YFSETQ. CDR3 in DNA: TGCGCCAGCAGCGGGGAAATTGATACGCAGTATTTT. This translates into CASSGEIDTQYF.

The chain has TRBV5-1 and TRBJ2-6; D is uncertain. The CDR3 is made up of 17 amino acids. V was trimmed by 0 bases and J by 0 bases, leaving 10 bases between them. Germline V gene lookup returns CDR1 SGHRS and CDR2 YFSETQ. As DNA, the CDR3 is TGCGCCAGCAGCTTGGTGGGCTCGAGCTCTGGGGCCAACGTCCTGACTTTC. Encoded protein: CASSLVGSSSGANVLTF.

The gene calls are TRBV20-1 and TRBJ1-6, with D perhaps matching TRBD1 (6 bases). Germline CDR1 reads DFQATT; CDR2 reads SNEGSKA (reference sequence). V dropped 0 bases and J dropped 9 bases, with 15 bases sitting between them. The CDR3 covers 15 residues. DNA of the CDR3: TGCAGTGCTAGAGATGATCGAGGGGGGGGTTCACCCCTCCACTTT. Its translation is CSARDDRGGGSPLHF.

There are a few counts of this clonotype. The CDR3 DNA reads TGCAGTGCCCAGAAGGGGGGAAACACCATATATTTT. Protein: CSAQKGGNTIYF. The chain uses TRBV20-1 and TRBJ1-3, with TRBD1 as a possible D gene (5 bases). The length of the CDR3 is 12 residues. V was pared by 6 bases and J by 4 bases, with 10 bases between. Germline V CDR1 and CDR2: DFQATT, SNEGSKA (reference sequence).

The chain is built from TRBV11-2 and TRBJ2-1; TRBD2 matches at 11 bases. J gave up 0 bases and V 3 bases, and 7 bases lay outside the gene matches. This CDR3 region has 18 residues. Germline values: CDR1 SGHAT, CDR2 FQNNGV. CDR3 protein: CASSFSPSGRLSYNEQFF. CDR3 coding DNA: TGTGCCAGCAGCTTTAGTCCTAGCGGGAGGCTCTCCTACAATGAGCAGTTCTTC. Full variable domain (rest looked up from reference TRBV11-2 and TRBJ2-1): EAGVAQSPRYKIIEKRQSVAFWCNPISGHATLYWYQQILGQGPKLLIQFQNNGVVDDSQLPKDRFSAERLKGVDSTLKIQPAKLEDSAVYLCASSFSPSGRLSYNEQFFGPGTRLTVL.

The J gene is TRBJ2-1, the V gene TRBV5-5, with 10 bases identical to TRBD1. The V gene's germline CDR1 is SGHKS and CDR2 YYEKEE (reference sequence). This CDR3 has 17 amino acids. The junction had 9 bases not matched to a gene; V was cut back by 3 bases and J by 3 bases. DNA of the CDR3: TGTGCCAGCAGCTGGGACCGGGACAGGGGTATCTACAATGAGCAGTTCTTC. Translation gives CASSWDRDRGIYNEQFF.

The chain links TRBV6-2 or TRBV6-3 to TRBJ2-4; TRBD2 agrees at 14 bases. With 6 bases clipped from V and 8 bases from J, the junction kept 12 bases outside the gene matches. The CDR3 consists of 17 residues. Germline CDR1 and CDR2: MNHEY and SVGEGT. CDR3 sequence reads: CASRPGGLAGVWDIQYF. CDR3 sequence (DNA): TGTGCCAGCAGGCCCGGGGGACTAGCGGGAGTATGGGACATTCAGTACTTC.

This clonotype was recorded many times. The chain carries TRBV4-2 and TRBJ1-4, with D unclear. Germline CDR1 LGHNA, CDR2 YNFKEQ. CDR3 length: 14 amino acids. V was shortened by 0 bases and J by 7 bases, with 9 bases between the two germline ends. CDR3 loop: CASSQEVPGEKLFF. The CDR3 nucleotides are TGTGCCAGCAGCCAAGAGGTCCCGGGTGAAAAACTGTTTTTT.

V is TRBV28 and J is TRBJ1-1; TRBD1 matches 9 bases. This CDR3 comprises 16 residues. Unmatched junction bases numbered 4, after V lost 2 bases and J lost 0 bases. Germline V lookup: CDR1 MDHEN, CDR2 SYDVKM. The CDR3 loop reads CASSLPWTGVNTEAFF. CDR3 in DNA: TGTGCCAGCAGTTTACCCTGGACAGGGGTGAACACTGAAGCTTTCTTT. The whole variable domain, remainder taken from reference TRBV28 and TRBJ1-1, is DVKVTQSSRYLVKRTGEKVFLECVQDMDHENMFWYRQDPGLGLRLIYFSYDVKMKEKGDIPEGYSVSREKKERFSLILESASTNQTSMYLCASSLPWTGVNTEAFFGQGTRLTVV.

The chain couples TRBV15 to TRBJ2-3, with 7 bases fitting TRBD2. With V trimmed by 1 base and J by 0 bases, 7 bases remained unmatched. Germline V gene sequence: CDR1 LNHNV, CDR2 YYDKDF (reference sequence). This CDR3 comprises 17 residues. CDR3 sequence reads: CATSRGLIAGSTDTQYF. Here the CDR3 DNA reads TGTGCCACCAGCAGAGGACTCATAGCGGGTAGCACAGATACGCAGTATTTT.

This clonotype occurred a few times. V gene TRBV5-5 combines with J gene TRBJ2-7; 7 nucleotides align to TRBD1. Germline V gene data show CDR1 as SGHKS and CDR2 as YYEKEE (reference sequence). Losses at the gene ends were 0 bases for V and 4 bases for J; bases not matched to a gene: 10. This CDR3 has 16 amino acids. In DNA, the CDR3 is TGTGCCAGCAGCTTGGATTTTACAGGGGTAACTTACGAGCAGTACTTC. As protein: CASSLDFTGVTYEQYF. Based on the CDR3 plus reference TRBV5-5 and TRBJ2-7, the full variable domain is DAGVTQSPTHLIKTRGQQVTLRCSPISGHKSVSWYQQVLGQGPQFIFQYYEKEERGRGNFPDRFSARQFPNYSSELNVNALLLGDSALYLCASSLDFTGVTYEQYFGPGTRLTVT.

This clonotype was counted between two and nine times. This rearrangement joins TRBV10-3 to TRBJ2-3; 7 bases align to TRBD1. Germline CDR1 and CDR2: ENHRY and SYGVKD. With V trimmed by 6 bases and J by 4 bases, 4 bases remained unmatched. This CDR3 region has 13 residues. Written as DNA, the CDR3 is TGTGCCATCAGGACAGGGCCCCCAGATACGCAGTATTTT. As protein: CAIRTGPPDTQYF.

This clonotype was counted many times. This rearrangement joins TRBV29-1 to TRBJ2-7; the D gene is possibly TRBD2 (6 bases). CDR1 SQVTM and CDR2 ANQGSEA come from the germline V gene. The CDR3 runs 14 residues. With 6 bases removed from V and 5 bases from J, the gap between germline ends came to 20 bases. CDR3 amino acids: CSVGSGGNPDEQYF. The CDR3 coding sequence is TGCAGCGTGGGATCGGGCGGGAACCCAGACGAGCAGTACTTC.

Many counts were recorded for this clonotype. The CDR3 protein is CSAGSTALGYTF. CDR3 DNA: TGCAGTGCTGGAAGTACGGCTTTAGGCTACACCTTC. The chain carries TRBV20-1 and TRBJ1-2; D is unclear. Germline V lookup: CDR1 DFQATT, CDR2 SNEGSKA (reference sequence). The V gene lost 5 bases and the J gene lost 8 bases, with 15 bases spanning the gap. This CDR3 region has 12 residues.

The chain combines TRBV6-4 with TRBJ2-1, with TRBD1 matching 12 bases. The V and J ends lost 0 bases and 6 bases, in that order; junction bases with no gene match: 3. CDR1 MRHNA and CDR2 SNTAGT come from the germline V gene. The CDR3 is 16 amino acids. CDR3 sequence (DNA): TGTGCCAGCAGTGACTCGGGACAGGGGGCCCGCAATGAGCAGTTCTTC. Protein: CASSDSGQGARNEQFF.

In this sample, this clonotype turned up a few times. The CDR3 coding sequence is TGCGCCAGCAGCCGCCTACCGGGGGGACAAGAGACCCAGTACTTC. It translates to CASSRLPGGQETQYF. The chain couples TRBV4-3 to TRBJ2-5; 7 bases fit TRBD2. The CDR3 runs 15 residues. From germline, CDR1 is LGHNA and CDR2 YSLEER. The J segment lost 2 bases and the V segment lost 4 bases, leaving 7 bases of the junction unmatched.